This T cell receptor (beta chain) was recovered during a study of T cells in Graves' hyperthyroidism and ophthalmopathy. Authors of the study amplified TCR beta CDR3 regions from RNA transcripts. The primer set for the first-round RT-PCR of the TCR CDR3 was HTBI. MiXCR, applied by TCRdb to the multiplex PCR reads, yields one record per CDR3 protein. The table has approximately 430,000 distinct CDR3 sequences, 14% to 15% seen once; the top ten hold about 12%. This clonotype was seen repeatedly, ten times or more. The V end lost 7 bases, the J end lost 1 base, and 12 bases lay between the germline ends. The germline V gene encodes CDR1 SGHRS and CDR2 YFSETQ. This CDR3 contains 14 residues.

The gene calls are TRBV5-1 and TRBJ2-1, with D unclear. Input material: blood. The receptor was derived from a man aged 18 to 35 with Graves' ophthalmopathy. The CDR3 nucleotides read TGCGCCAGCTGCCAGAGGAGTTCCTACAATGAGCAGTTCTTC. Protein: CASCQRSSYNEQFF.